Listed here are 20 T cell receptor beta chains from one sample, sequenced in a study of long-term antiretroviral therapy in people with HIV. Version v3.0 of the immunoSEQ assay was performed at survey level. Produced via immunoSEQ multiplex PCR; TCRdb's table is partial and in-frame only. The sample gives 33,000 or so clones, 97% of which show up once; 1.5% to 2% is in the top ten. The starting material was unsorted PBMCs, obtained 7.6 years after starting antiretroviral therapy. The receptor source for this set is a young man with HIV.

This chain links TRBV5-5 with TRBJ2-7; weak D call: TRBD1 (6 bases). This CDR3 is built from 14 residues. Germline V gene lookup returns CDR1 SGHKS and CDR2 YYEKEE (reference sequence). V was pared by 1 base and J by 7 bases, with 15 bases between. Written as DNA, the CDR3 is TGTGCCAGCAGCTTGACGGCTACAGGGACAGAGCAGTACTTC. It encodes CASSLTATGTEQYF. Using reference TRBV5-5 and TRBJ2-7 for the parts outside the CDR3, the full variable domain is DAGVTQSPTHLIKTRGQQVTLRCSPISGHKSVSWYQQVLGQGPQFIFQYYEKEERGRGNFPDRFSARQFPNYSSELNVNALLLGDSALYLCASSLTATGTEQYFGPGTRLTVT.

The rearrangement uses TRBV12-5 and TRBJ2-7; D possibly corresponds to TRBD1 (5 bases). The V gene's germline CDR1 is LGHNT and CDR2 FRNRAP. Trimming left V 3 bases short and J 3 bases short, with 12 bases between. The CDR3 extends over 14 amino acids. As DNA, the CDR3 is TGTGCTAGTGGTTTTGGGCAGGGTGACTACGAGCAGTACTTC. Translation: CASGFGQGDYEQYF.

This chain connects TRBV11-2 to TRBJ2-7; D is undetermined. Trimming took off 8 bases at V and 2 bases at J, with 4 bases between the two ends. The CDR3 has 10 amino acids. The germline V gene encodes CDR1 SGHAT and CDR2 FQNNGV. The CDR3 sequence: CASGPYEQYF. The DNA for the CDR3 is TGTGCCAGCGGACCCTACGAGCAGTACTTC.

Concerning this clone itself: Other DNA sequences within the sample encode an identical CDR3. CDR3 coding DNA: TGTGCCAGCAGAGGGAGAGGGGTATGGAGTCAGCCCCAGCATTTT. Amino acid sequence: CASRGRGVWSQPQHF. The chain employs TRBV6-5 and TRBJ1-5; tentatively, D is TRBD1 (5 bases). V was shortened by 6 bases and J by 6 bases, with 18 bases between the two germline ends. CDR3 size: 15 residues. Germline CDR1 MNHEY, CDR2 SVGAGI.

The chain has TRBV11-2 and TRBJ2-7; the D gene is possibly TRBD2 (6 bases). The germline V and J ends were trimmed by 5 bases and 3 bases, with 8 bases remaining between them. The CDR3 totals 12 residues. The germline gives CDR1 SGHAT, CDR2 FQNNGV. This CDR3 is CASSGGSYEQYF. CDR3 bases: TGTGCCAGCAGCGGAGGGAGCTACGAGCAGTACTTC.

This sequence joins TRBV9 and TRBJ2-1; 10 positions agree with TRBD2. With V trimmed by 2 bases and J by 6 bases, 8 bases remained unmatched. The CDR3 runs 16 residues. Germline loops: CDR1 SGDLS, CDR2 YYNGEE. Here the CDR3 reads CASSVGGAGGFNEQFF. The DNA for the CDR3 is TGTGCCAGCAGCGTGGGGGGAGCGGGAGGGTTCAATGAGCAGTTCTTC.

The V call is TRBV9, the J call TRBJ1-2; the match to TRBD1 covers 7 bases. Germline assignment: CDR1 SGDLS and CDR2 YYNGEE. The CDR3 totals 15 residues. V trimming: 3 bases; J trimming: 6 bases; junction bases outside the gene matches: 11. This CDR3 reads CASSATTGSRDGYTF. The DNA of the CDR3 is TGTGCCAGCAGCGCAACGACAGGGTCTAGGGATGGCTACACCTTC.

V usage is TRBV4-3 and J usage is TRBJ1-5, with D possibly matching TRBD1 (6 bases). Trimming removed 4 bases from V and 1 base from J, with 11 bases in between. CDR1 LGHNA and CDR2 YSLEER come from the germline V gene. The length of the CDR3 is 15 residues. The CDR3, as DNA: TGCGCCAGCAGCCCTACAGGGAAAAGCAATCAGCCCCAGCATTTT. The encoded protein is CASSPTGKSNQPQHF.

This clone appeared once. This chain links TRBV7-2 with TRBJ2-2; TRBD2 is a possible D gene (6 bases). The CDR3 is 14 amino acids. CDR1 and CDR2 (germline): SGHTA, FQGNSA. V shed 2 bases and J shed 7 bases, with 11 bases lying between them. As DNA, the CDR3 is TGTGCCAGCAGCTTATGGAGGGCCGGCGGGGAGCTGTTTTTT. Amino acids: CASSLWRAGGELFF.

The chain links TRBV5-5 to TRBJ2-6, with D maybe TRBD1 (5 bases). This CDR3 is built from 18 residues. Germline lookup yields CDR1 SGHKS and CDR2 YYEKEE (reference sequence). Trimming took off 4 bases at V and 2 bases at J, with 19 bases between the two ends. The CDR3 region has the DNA TGTGCCAGCAGCCCTATTGTCTCATGGGGCGCTGGGGCCAACGTCCTGACTTTC. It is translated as CASSPIVSWGAGANVLTF. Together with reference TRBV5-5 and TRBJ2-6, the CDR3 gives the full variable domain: DAGVTQSPTHLIKTRGQQVTLRCSPISGHKSVSWYQQVLGQGPQFIFQYYEKEERGRGNFPDRFSARQFPNYSSELNVNALLLGDSALYLCASSPIVSWGAGANVLTFGAGSRLTVL.

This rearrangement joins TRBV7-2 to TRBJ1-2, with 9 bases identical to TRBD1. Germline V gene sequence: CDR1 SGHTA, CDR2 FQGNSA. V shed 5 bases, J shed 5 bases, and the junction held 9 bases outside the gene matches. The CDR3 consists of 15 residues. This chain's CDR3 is CASSRGQGIEYGYTF. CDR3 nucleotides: TGTGCCAGCAGCAGAGGACAGGGGATAGAATATGGCTACACCTTC. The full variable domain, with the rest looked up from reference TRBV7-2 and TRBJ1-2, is GAGVSQSPSNKVTEKGKDVELRCDPISGHTALYWYRQSLGQGLEFLIYFQGNSAPDKSGLPSDRFSAERTGGSVSTLTIQRTQQEDSAVYLCASSRGQGIEYGYTFGSGTRLTVV.

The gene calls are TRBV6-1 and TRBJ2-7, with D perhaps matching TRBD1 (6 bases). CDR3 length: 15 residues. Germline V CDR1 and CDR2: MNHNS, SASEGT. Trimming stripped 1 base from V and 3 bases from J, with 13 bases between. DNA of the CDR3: TGTGCCAGCAGTGAAGACAGGGTGACGATCTACGAGCAGTACTTC. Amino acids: CASSEDRVTIYEQYF.

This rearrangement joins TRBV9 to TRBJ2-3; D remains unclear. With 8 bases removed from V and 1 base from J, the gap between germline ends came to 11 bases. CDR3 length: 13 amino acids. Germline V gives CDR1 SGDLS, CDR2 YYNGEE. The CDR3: CASRKLGTDTQYF. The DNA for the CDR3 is TGTGCCAGTAGGAAATTGGGCACAGATACGCAGTATTTT.

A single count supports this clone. This chain's CDR3 is CASSDHPSEAFF. In nucleotides, the CDR3 is TGTGCCAGCAGTGATCACCCGTCTGAAGCTTTCTTT. The V and J genes are TRBV25-1 and TRBJ1-1; D remains unclear. There are 12 residues in the CDR3. The V end lost 3 bases, the J end lost 6 bases, and 8 bases lay between the germline ends. The germline CDR1 and CDR2 sequences are MGHDK and SYGVNS.

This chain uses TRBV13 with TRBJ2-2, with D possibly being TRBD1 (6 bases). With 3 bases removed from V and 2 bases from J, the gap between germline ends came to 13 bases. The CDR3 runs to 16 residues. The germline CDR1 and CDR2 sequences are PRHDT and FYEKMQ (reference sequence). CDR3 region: CASSFMSGHNTGELFF. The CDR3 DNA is TGTGCCAGCAGCTTCATGTCGGGACACAACACCGGGGAGCTGTTTTTT.

This CDR3 is CAGGSPPHEQFF. CDR3 coding DNA: TGCGCCGGTGGGAGTCCTCCCCATGAGCAGTTCTTC. This chain connects TRBV5-1 to TRBJ2-1; tentative D call: TRBD2 (5 bases). Germline CDR1 SGHRS, CDR2 YFSETQ. This CDR3 contains 12 residues. Trimming removed 10 bases at V and 8 bases at J, with 16 bases between. Full variable domain (missing parts from reference TRBV5-1 and TRBJ2-1): KAGVTQTPRYLIKTRGQQVTLSCSPISGHRSVSWYQQTPGQGLQFLFEYFSETQRNKGNFPGRFSGRQFSNSRSEMNVSTLELGDSALYLCAGGSPPHEQFFGPGTRLTVL.

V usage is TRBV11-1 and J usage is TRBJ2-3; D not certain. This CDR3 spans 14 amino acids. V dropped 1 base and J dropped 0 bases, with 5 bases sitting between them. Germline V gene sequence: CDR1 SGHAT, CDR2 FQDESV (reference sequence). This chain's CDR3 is CASSLGTSTDTQYF. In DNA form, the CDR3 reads TGTGCCAGCAGCTTAGGAACTAGCACAGATACGCAGTATTTT.

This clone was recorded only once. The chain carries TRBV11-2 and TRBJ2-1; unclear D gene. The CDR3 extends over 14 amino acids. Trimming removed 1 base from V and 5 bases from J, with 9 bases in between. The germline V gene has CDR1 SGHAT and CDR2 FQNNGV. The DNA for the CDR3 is TGTGCCAGCAGCTTAGCACTCAACGACAATGAGCAGTTCTTC. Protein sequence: CASSLALNDNEQFF.

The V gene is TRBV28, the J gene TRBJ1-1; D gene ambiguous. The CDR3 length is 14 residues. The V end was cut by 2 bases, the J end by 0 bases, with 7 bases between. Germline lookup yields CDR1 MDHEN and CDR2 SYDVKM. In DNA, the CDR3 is TGTGCCAGCAGTTTAGGGCTTTTGAACACTGAAGCTTTCTTT. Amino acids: CASSLGLLNTEAFF. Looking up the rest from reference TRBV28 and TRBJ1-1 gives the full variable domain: DVKVTQSSRYLVKRTGEKVFLECVQDMDHENMFWYRQDPGLGLRLIYFSYDVKMKEKGDIPEGYSVSREKKERFSLILESASTNQTSMYLCASSLGLLNTEAFFGQGTRLTVV.

The CDR3 nucleotides are TGTGCCAGCAGCGGGCGCCTTAATCAGCCCCAGCATTTT. Translating gives CASSGRLNQPQHF. This chain joins TRBV7-2 and TRBJ1-5, with D hard to call. The CDR3 has 13 amino acids. The V end was cut by 5 bases, the J end by 4 bases, with 9 bases between. From germline, CDR1 is SGHTA and CDR2 FQGNSA.